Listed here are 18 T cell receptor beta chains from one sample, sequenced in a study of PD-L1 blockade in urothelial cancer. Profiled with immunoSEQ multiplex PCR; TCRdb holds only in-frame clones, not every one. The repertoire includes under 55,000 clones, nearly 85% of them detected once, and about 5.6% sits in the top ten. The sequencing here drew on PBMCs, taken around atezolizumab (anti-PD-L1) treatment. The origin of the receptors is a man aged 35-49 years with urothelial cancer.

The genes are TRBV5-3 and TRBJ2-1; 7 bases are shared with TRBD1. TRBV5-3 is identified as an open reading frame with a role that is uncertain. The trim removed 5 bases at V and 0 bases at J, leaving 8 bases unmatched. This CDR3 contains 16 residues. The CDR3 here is CARRSPGTVSYNEQFF. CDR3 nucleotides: TGTGCCAGAAGATCCCCCGGGACAGTCTCCTACAATGAGCAGTTCTTC.

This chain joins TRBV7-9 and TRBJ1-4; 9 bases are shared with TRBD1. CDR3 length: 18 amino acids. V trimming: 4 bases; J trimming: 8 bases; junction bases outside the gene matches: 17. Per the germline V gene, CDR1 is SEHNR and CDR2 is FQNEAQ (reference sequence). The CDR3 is CASSSGSFGQGRKEKLFF. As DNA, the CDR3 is TGTGCCAGCAGCTCTGGCTCGTTTGGACAGGGGCGAAAGGAAAAACTGTTTTTT.

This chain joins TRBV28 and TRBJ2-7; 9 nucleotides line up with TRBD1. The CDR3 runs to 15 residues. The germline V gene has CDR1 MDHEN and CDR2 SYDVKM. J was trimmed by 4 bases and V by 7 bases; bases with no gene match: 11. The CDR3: CASTRGDRDSYEQYF. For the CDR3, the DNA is TGTGCCAGCACCCGCGGGGACAGGGATTCATACGAGCAGTACTTC.

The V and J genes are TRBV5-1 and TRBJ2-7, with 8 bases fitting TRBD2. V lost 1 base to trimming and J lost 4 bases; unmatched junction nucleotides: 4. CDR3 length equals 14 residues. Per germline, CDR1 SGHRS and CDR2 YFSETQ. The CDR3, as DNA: TGCGCCAGCAGCTTGATGTCTAGCGGGTACGAGCAGTACTTC. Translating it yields CASSLMSSGYEQYF.

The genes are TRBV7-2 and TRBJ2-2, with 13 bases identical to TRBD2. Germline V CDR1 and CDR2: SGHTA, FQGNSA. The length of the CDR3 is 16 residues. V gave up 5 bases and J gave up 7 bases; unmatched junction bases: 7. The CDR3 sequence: CASSTALAGGFGELFF. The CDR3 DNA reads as TGTGCCAGCAGCACGGCACTAGCGGGAGGGTTCGGGGAGCTGTTTTTT.

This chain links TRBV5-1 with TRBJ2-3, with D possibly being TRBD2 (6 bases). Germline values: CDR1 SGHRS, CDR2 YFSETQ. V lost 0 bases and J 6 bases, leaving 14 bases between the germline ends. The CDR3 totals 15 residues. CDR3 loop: CASSLDGSRSDTQYF. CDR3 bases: TGCGCCAGCAGCTTGGACGGGAGTCGGTCCGATACGCAGTATTTT. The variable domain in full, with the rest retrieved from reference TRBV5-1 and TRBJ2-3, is KAGVTQTPRYLIKTRGQQVTLSCSPISGHRSVSWYQQTPGQGLQFLFEYFSETQRNKGNFPGRFSGRQFSNSRSEMNVSTLELGDSALYLCASSLDGSRSDTQYFGPGTRLTVL.

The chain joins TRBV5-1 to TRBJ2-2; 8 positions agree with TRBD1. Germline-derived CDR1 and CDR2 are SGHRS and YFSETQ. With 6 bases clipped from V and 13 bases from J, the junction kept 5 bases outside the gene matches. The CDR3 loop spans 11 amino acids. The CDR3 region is CASTQDRVLFF. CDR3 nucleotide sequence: TGCGCCAGCACCCAGGACAGGGTGCTGTTTTTT.

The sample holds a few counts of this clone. The DNA of the CDR3 is TGTGCCAGCAGCCAATGGACGGGATTCACAGATACGCAGTATTTT. It yields the protein CASSQWTGFTDTQYF. The genes are TRBV14 and TRBJ2-3; weak D call: TRBD2 (5 bases). The V end was cut by 2 bases, the J end by 2 bases, with 11 bases between. The CDR3 length is 15 residues. Germline V gene lookup returns CDR1 SGHDN and CDR2 FVKESK.

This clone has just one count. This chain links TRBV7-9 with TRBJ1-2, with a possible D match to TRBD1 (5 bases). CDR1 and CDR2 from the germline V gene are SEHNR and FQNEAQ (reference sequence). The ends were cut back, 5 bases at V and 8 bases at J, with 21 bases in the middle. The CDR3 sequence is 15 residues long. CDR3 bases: TGTGCCAGCAGCCCCCGGCAGGGCAGGGAAGGGGGCTACACCTTC. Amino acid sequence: CASSPRQGREGGYTF.

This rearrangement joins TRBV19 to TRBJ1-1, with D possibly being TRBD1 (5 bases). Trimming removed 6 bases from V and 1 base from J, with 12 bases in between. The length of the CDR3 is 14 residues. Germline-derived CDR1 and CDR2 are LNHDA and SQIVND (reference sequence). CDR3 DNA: TGTGCCAGTAGGCCCGACAGAAAGAACACTGAAGCTTTCTTT. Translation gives CASRPDRKNTEAFF.

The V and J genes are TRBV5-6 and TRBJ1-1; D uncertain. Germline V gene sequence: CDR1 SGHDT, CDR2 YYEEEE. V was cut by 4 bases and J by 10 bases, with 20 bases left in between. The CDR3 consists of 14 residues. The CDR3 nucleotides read TGTGCCAGCAGCCCTGGAGGGAGGGCCGAGACAGCTTTCTTT. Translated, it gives CASSPGGRAETAFF.

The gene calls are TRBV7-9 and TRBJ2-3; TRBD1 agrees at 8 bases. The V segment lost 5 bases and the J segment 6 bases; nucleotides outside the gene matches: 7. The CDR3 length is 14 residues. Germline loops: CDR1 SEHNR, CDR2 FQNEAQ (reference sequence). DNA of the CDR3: TGTGCCAGCAGCCAAGGACAGGGTCTGGATACGCAGTATTTT. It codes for CASSQGQGLDTQYF.

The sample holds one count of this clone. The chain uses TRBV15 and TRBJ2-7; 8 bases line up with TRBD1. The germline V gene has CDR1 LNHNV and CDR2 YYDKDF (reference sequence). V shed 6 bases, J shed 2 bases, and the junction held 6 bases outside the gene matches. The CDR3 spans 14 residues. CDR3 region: CATRTGAPPYEQYF. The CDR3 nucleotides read TGTGCCACCAGGACAGGGGCTCCCCCCTACGAGCAGTACTTC.

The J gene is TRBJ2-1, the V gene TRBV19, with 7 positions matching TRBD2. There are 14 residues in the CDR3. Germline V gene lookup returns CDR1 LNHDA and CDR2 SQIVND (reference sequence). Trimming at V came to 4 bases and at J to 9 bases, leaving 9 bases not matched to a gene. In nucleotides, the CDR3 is TGTGCCAGTAGTAGAAATGGGAGGGCAGGTGAGCAGTTCTTC. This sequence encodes CASSRNGRAGEQFF.

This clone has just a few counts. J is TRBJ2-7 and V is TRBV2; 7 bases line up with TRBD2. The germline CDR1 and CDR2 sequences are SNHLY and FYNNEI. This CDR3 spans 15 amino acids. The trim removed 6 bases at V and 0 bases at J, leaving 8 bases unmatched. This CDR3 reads CASSPLARSSYEQYF. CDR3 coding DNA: TGTGCCAGCAGCCCACTAGCGCGTAGCTCCTACGAGCAGTACTTC.

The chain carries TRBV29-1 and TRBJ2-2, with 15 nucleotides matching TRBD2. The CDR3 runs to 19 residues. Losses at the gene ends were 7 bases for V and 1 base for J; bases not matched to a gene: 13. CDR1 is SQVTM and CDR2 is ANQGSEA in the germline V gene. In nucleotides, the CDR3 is TGCAGCGCAGGGACTAGCGGGAGGCGGCGGGGTGGGAACACCGGGGAGCTGTTTTTT. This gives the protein CSAGTSGRRRGGNTGELFF.

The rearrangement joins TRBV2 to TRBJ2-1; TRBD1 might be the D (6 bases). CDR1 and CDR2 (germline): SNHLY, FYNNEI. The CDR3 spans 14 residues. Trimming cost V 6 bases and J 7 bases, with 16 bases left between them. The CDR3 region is CASRNEGVLNEQFF. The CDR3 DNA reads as TGTGCCAGCAGGAATGAGGGGGTTTTAAATGAGCAGTTCTTC.

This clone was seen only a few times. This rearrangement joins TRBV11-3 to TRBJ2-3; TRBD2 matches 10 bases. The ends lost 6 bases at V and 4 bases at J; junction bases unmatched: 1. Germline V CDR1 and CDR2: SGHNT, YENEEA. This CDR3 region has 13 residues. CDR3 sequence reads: CASSLAGADTQYF. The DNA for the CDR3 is TGTGCCAGCAGTCTAGCGGGAGCAGATACGCAGTATTTT.